This T cell receptor (beta chain) was captured in a study of cytomegalovirus exposure and HLA in healthy donors. Study-level results: Later analysis showed most CMV-associated TCR beta chains appearing HLA-restricted. The dataset shows that most TCR sequences were rare, while some public TCRs occurred in many donors. The study flagged approximately 180 TCR beta chains as cytomegalovirus-associated.

The PCR used 60 Vbeta and 13 Jbeta primers. Repertoires were generated with immunoSEQ multiplex PCR, while TCRdb's copy carries only in-frame clones and drops some. The profile covers about 100,000 clones, with 60% to 80% appearing a single time and roughly 6.2% taken by the ten largest. For this clone: The antigen remains undetermined.

The CDR3 runs to 16 residues. Trimming removed 3 bases at V and 4 bases at J, with 17 bases between. Germline CDR1 SGDLS, CDR2 YYNGEE. This TCR was recovered from a man in his fifties or sixties in good health and CMV-seropositive. The sequenced sample was PBMCs. This sequence joins TRBV9 and TRBJ2-1; D gene uncertain. CDR3: CASSGGVFGFYNEQFF. Here the CDR3 DNA reads TGTGCCAGCAGCGGCGGCGTTTTTGGGTTTTACAATGAGCAGTTCTTC.